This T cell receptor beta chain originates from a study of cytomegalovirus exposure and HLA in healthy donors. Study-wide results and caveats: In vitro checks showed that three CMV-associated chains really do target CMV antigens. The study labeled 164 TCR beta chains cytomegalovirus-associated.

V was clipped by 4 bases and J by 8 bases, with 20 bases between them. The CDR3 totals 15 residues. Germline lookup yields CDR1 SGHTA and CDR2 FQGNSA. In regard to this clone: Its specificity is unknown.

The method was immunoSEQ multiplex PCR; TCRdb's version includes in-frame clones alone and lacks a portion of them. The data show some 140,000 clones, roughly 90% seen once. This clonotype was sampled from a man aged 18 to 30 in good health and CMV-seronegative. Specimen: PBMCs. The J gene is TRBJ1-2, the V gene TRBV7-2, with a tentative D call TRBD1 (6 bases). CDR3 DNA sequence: TGTGCCAGCAGCTCTATATTACAGGGAGCCGGGGGCTACACCTTC. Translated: CASSSILQGAGGYTF.